A selection of T cell receptor beta chains follows, all from one sample in a study of memory CD4+ T cells and cytomegalovirus serostatus. TCRdb's table, derived via immunoSEQ multiplex PCR, lists solely in-frame clones and lacks some. This sample yields over 40,000 clones, of which 78% are seen a single time; roughly 0.6% belongs to the top ten. Sequencing input: memory CD4+ T cells from blood. These receptors were collected from an adult in good health and CMV-seronegative. Both conserved end residues are part of each CDR3. Fields, in order: D gene, J gene, clone size, V gene, CDR3 protein, CDR3 DNA. The D gene is left open where the match is weak. Not every row has a clone size; where given, it reads once, few, many or a size class.

>-|TRBJ2-3|-|TRBV6-5
CASSYSDTTDTQYF
TGTGCCAGCAGTTACTCGGACACCACAGATACGCAGTATTTT
>TRBD1|TRBJ1-6|few|TRBV10-3
CAAGTENSPLHF
TGTGCCGCAGGGACAGAGAATTCACCCCTCCACTTT
>TRBD1|TRBJ2-1|once|TRBV27
CASSPRTGGRDNEQFF
TGTGCCAGCAGTCCCAGGACAGGGGGGAGGGACAATGAGCAGTTCTTC
>-|TRBJ2-7|-|TRBV15
CATSRVDPSRPYEQYF
TGTGCCACCAGCAGAGTAGACCCTTCTCGGCCCTACGAGCAGTACTTC
>TRBD1|TRBJ1-2|-|TRBV7-8
CASSFRDRMSDGYTF
TGTGCCAGCAGCTTTAGGGACAGGATGTCGGATGGCTACACCTTC
>-|TRBJ2-3|once|TRBV9
CASSPGRIATDTQYF
TGTGCCAGCAGCCCGGGACGGATCGCAACAGATACGCAGTATTTT
>-|TRBJ2-1|-|TRBV2
CASIADPLYNEQFF
TGTGCCAGCATCGCGGACCCCCTCTACAATGAGCAGTTCTTC
>-|TRBJ2-1|-|TRBV21-1
CASSNPPQVDNEQFF
TGTGCCAGCAGCAACCCCCCCCAGGTCGACAATGAGCAGTTCTTC
>TRBD1|TRBJ2-5|-|TRBV6-6
CASRGTGLWTQYF
TGTGCCAGCAGGGGGACAGGGCTATGGACCCAGTACTTC
>-|TRBJ1-5|-|TRBV2
CASTYGGGRGNQPQHF
TGTGCCAGTACCTACGGGGGAGGTCGCGGCAATCAGCCCCAGCATTTT
>-|TRBJ1-1|-|TRBV20-1
CSAPARAEAFF
TGCAGTGCCCCGGCCAGGGCTGAAGCTTTCTTT
>-|TRBJ1-6|-|TRBV6-1
CASSEGRGALHF
TGTGCCAGCAGTGAAGGGAGGGGGGCCCTCCACTTT
>-|TRBJ1-5|-|TRBV5-5
CASSLVPNQPQHF
TGTGCCAGCAGCTTGGTCCCCAATCAGCCCCAGCATTTT
>TRBD2|TRBJ2-1|once|TRBV10-3
CANAPGLAASEQFF
TGTGCCAACGCTCCGGGACTAGCGGCGTCTGAGCAGTTCTTC
>-|TRBJ1-3|-|TRBV30
CAWKPRGTIYF
TGTGCCTGGAAACCGAGAGGCACCATATATTTT
>TRBD1|TRBJ1-2|-|TRBV30
CAWSSDRGTF
TGTGCCTGGAGTTCGGACAGGGGCACCTTC
>TRBD2|TRBJ2-3|-|TRBV10-2
CASFLAGATDTQYF
TGCGCCAGTTTTCTAGCGGGGGCCACAGATACGCAGTATTTT
>TRBD1|TRBJ2-7|once|TRBV6-1
CASSATGTAYEQYF
TGTGCCAGCAGTGCGACAGGGACAGCCTACGAGCAGTACTTC
>-|TRBJ2-3|-|TRBV6-1
CASSRLGPADTQYF
TGTGCCAGCAGCCGACTAGGACCGGCAGATACGCAGTATTTT
>-|TRBJ2-7|-|TRBV5-1
CASSLRGDNAYEQYF
TGCGCCAGCAGCTTGAGGGGGGATAACGCCTACGAGCAGTACTTC
>-|TRBJ2-5|-|TRBV10-3
CAISAQGKETQYF
TGTGCCATCAGTGCCCAGGGTAAAGAGACCCAGTACTTC
>-|TRBJ2-1|-|TRBV19
CASSDRGVKQFF
TGTGCCAGTAGTGACCGAGGGGTGAAGCAGTTCTTC
>-|TRBJ1-1|-|TRBV7-8
CASSLDRQMNTEAFF
TGTGCCAGCAGCTTAGATCGACAAATGAACACTGAAGCTTTCTTT
>-|TRBJ2-3|-|TRBV5-8
CASGILLVDTQYF
TGTGCCAGCGGGATTTTATTGGTAGATACGCAGTATTTT